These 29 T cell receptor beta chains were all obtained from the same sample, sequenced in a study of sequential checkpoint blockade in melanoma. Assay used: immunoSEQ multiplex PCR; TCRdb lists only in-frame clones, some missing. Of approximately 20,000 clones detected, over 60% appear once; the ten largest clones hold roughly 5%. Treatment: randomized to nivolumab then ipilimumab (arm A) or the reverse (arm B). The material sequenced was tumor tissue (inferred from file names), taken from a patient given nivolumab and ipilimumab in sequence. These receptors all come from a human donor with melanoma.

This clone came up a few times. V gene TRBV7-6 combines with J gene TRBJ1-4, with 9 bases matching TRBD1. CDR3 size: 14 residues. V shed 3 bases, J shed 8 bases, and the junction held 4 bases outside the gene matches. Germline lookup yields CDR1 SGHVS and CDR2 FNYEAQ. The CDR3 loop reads CASSFGTGSEKLFF. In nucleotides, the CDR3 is TGTGCCAGCAGCTTCGGGACAGGGTCCGAAAAACTGTTTTTT.

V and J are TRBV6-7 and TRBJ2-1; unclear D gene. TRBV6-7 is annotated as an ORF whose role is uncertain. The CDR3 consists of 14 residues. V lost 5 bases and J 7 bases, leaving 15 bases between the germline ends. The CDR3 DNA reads TGTGCCAGCAGTGAAATCTCCCGTGGAAATGAGCAGTTCTTC. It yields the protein CASSEISRGNEQFF.

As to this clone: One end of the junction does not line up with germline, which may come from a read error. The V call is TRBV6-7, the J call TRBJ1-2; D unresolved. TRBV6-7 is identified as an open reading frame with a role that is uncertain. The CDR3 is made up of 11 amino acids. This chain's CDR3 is CASSEAYGYAF. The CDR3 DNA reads TGTGCCAGCAGTGAGGCCTATGGCTACGCCTTC.

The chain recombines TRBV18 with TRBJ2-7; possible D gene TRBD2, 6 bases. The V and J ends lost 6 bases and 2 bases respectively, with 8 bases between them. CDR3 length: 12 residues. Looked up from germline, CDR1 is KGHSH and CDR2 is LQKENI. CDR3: CASSGGAYEQYF. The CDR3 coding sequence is TGTGCCAGCTCGGGGGGTGCCTACGAGCAGTACTTC.

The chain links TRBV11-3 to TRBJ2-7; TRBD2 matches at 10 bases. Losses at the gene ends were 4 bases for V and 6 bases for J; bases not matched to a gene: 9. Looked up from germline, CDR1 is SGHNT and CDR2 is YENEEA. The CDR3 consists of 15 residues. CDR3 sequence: CASSYSLAGVREQYF. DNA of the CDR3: TGTGCCAGCAGCTATAGCCTAGCGGGAGTCCGCGAGCAGTACTTC.

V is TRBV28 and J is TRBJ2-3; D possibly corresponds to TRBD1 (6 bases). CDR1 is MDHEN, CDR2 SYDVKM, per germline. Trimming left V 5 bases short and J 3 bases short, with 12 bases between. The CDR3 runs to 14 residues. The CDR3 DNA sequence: TGTGCCAGCAGTCGGGACATCGGGACAGATACGCAGTATTTT. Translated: CASSRDIGTDTQYF.

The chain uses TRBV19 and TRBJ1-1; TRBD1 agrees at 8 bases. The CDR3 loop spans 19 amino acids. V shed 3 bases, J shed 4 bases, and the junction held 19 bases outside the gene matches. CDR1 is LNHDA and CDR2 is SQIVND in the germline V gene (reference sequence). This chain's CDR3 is CASSIHPGQATRLGTEAFF. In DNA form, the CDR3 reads TGTGCCAGTAGTATTCATCCGGGACAGGCAACTAGATTGGGCACTGAAGCTTTCTTT.

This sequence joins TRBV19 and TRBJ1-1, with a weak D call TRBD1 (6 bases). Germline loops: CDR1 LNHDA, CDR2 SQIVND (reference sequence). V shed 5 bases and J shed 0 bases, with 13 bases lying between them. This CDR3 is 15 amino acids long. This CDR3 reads CASSLSDRMNTEAFF. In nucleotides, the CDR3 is TGTGCCAGTAGTTTGTCGGACAGAATGAACACTGAAGCTTTCTTT.

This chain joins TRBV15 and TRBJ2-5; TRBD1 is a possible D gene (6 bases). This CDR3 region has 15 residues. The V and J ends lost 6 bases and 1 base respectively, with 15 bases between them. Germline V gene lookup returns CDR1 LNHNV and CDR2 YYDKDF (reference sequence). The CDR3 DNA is TGTGCCACCAGAATCCAGGACAGCTTCCAAGAGACCCAGTACTTC. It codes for CATRIQDSFQETQYF.

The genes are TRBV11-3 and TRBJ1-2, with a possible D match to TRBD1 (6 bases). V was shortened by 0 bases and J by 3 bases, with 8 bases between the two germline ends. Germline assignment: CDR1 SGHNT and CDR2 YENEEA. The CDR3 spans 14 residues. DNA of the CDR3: TGTGCCAGCAGCTTAGAGGGGGCGTACTATGGCTACACCTTC. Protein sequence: CASSLEGAYYGYTF.

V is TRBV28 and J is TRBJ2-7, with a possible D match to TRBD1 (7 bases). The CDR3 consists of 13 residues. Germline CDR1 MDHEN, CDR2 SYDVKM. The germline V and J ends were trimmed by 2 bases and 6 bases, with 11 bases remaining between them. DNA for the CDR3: TGTGCCAGCAGTTTAGGGACAGCGGGCGAGCAGTACTTC. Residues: CASSLGTAGEQYF.

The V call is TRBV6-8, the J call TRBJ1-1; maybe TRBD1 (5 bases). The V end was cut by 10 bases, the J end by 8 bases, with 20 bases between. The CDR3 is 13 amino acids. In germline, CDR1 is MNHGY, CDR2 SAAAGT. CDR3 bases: TGTGCCATCACCGACGGCGGACAACTAGAAGCTTTCTTT. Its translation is CAITDGGQLEAFF.

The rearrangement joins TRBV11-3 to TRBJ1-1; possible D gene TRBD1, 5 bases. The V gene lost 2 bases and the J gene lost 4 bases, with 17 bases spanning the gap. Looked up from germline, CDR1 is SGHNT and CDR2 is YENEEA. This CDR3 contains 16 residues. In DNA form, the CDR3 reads TGTGCCAGCAGCTTAAGGGGACGGTGGGGGGGCACTGAAGCTTTCTTT. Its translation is CASSLRGRWGGTEAFF.

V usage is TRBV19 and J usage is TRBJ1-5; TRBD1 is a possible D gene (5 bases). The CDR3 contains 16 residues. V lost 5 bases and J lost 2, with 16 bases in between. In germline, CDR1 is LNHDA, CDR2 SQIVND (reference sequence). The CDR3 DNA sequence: TGTGCCAGTAGTTTGTCAGCAGGAGGGGGCAATCAGCCCCAGCATTTT. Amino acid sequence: CASSLSAGGGNQPQHF.

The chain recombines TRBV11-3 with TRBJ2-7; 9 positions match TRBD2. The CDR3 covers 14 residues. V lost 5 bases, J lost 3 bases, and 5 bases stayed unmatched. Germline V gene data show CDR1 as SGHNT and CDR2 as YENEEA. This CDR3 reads CASSPLAGDYEQYF. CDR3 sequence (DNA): TGTGCCAGCAGCCCCTTAGCGGGAGACTACGAGCAGTACTTC.

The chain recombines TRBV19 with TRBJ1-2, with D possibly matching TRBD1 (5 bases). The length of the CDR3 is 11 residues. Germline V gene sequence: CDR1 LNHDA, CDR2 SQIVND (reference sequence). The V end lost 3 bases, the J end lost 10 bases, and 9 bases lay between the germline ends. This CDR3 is CASSMGDDYTF. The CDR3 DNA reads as TGTGCCAGTAGTATGGGGGATGACTACACCTTC.

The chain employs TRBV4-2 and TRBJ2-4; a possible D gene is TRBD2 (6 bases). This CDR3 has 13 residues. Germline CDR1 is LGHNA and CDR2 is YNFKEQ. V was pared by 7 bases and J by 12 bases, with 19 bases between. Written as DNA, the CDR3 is TGTGCCAGCACCCCCGGGGGACCCCGGCCTCAGTACTTC. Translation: CASTPGGPRPQYF.

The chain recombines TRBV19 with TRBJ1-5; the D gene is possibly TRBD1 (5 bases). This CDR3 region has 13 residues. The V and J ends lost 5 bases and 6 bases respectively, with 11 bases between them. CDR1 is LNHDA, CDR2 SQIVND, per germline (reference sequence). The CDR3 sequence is CASSSGLGQPQHF. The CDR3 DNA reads TGTGCCAGTAGTTCAGGGTTGGGTCAGCCCCAGCATTTT.

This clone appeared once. The CDR3 DNA is TGTGCCAGCAGGTGGGACAGGGGGGGTGATTCACCCCTCCACTTT. Its translation: CASRWDRGGDSPLHF. V usage is TRBV6-8 and J usage is TRBJ1-6; 11 bases line up with TRBD1. The junction had 6 bases not matched to a gene; V was cut back by 6 bases and J by 8 bases. Germline V gives CDR1 MNHGY, CDR2 SAAAGT. CDR3 length equals 15 residues.

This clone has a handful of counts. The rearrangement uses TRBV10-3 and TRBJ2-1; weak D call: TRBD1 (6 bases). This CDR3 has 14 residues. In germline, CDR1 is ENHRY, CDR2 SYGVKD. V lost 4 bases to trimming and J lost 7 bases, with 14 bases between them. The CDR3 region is CAISGQSGENEQFF. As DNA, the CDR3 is TGTGCCATCAGTGGTCAATCAGGGGAAAATGAGCAGTTCTTC.

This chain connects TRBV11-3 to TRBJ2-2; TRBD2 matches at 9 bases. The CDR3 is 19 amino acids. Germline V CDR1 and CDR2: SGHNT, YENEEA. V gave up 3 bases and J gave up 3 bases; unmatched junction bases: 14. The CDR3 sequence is CASSLRGGESKVHTGELFF. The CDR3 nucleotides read TGTGCCAGCAGCTTGCGGGGGGGCGAATCGAAGGTCCACACCGGGGAGCTGTTTTTT.

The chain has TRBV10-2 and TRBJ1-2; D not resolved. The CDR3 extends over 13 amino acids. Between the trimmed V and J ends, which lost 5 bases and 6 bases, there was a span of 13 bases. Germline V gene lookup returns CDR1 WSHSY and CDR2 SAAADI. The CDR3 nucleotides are TGCGCCAGCAGTTACACCAGCCTAGATGGCTACACCTTC. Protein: CASSYTSLDGYTF.

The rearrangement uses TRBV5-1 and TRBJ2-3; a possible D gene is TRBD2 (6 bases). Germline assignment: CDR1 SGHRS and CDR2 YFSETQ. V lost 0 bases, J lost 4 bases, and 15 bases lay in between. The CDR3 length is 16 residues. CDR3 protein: CASSLADYGKADTQYF. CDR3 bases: TGCGCCAGCAGCTTGGCGGACTACGGTAAGGCAGATACGCAGTATTTT.

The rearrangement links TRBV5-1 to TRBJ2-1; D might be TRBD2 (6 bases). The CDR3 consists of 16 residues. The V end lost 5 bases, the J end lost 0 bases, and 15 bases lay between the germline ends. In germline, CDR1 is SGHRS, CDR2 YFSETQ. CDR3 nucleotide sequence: TGCGCCAGCAGACCCTGGGGGGAGAGCTCCTACAATGAGCAGTTCTTC. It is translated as CASRPWGESSYNEQFF. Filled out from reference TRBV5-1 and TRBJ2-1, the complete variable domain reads KAGVTQTPRYLIKTRGQQVTLSCSPISGHRSVSWYQQTPGQGLQFLFEYFSETQRNKGNFPGRFSGRQFSNSRSEMNVSTLELGDSALYLCASRPWGESSYNEQFFGPGTRLTVL.

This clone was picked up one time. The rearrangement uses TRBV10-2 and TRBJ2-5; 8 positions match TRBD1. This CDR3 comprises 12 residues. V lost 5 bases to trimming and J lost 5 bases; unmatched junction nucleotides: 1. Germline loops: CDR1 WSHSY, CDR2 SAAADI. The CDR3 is CASSRTGETQYF. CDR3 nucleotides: TGCGCCAGCAGTAGGACAGGGGAGACCCAGTACTTC.

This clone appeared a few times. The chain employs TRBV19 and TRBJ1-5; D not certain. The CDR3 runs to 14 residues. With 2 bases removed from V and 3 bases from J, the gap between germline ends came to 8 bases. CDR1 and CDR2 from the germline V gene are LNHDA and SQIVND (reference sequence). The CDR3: CASSILFHNQPQHF. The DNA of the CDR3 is TGTGCCAGTAGTATATTATTCCACAATCAGCCCCAGCATTTT.

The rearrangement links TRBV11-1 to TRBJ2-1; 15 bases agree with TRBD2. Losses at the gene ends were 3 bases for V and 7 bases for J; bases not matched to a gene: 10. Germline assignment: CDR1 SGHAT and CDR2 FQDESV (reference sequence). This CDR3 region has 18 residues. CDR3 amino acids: CASSLDPGLAGGGNEQFF. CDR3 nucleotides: TGTGCCAGCAGCTTGGACCCGGGACTAGCGGGAGGAGGAAATGAGCAGTTCTTC.

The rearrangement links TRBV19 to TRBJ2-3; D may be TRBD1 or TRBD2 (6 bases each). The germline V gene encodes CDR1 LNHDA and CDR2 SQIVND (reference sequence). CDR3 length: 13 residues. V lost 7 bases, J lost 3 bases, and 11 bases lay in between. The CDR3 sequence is CASKKGGTDTQYF. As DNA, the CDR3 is TGTGCCAGTAAGAAAGGGGGGACAGATACGCAGTATTTT.

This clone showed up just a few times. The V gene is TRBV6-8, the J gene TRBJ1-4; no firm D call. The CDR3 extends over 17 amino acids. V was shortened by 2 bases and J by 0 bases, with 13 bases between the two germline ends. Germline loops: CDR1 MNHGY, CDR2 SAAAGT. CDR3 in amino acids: CASSYNKYRATNEKLFF. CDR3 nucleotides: TGTGCCAGCAGTTACAATAAATACAGAGCAACTAATGAAAAACTGTTTTTT.